The rows below give T cell receptor beta chains drawn from one sample of a study of metastatic and nonmetastatic thyroid tumors. Through MiXCR, TCRdb re-clonotyped the PCR reads. The repertoire holds 91,000 or so clones, about 13% seen once, with around 11% in the top ten. Source material: blood. Receptor source: a female donor with papillary thyroid cancer or a benign thyroid nodule (not recorded which). Some clones in this sample may be carry-over from other donors' samples. CDR3s include the opening cysteine and the closing phenylalanine or tryptophan. The order of the fields is D gene, V gene, J gene, clone size, CDR3 DNA, CDR3 protein. D genes are given only for firm matches. Clone size, where shown, is once, few, many, or a class for clones that have expanded.

-	TRBV5-6	TRBJ2-5	many	TGTGCCAGCAGCTCTGGAGGGGAGGTCCAAGAGACCCAGTACTTC	CASSSGGEVQETQYF
-	TRBV19	TRBJ2-1	many	TGTGCCAGTTCTTACGGGGACGGACGGGGAAATGAGCAGTTCTTC	CASSYGDGRGNEQFF
-	TRBV5-1	TRBJ2-2	few	TGCGCCAGCAGCCCCCGAACGGTTAGGAACCCCGGCGGGGAGCTGTTTTTC	CASSPRTVRNPGGELFF
-	TRBV7-3	TRBJ2-5	few	TGTGCCAGCAGCCTTGCCGGGGTGGCCCAGTACTTC	CASSLAGVAQYF
-	TRBV5-4	TRBJ2-3	-	TGTGCCAGCAGCTTGGTAGGGGTGGGGATAGATACGCAGTATTTT	CASSLVGVGIDTQYF
-	TRBV4-1	TRBJ2-2	many	TGCGCCAGCAGCCGTCAGGGTAACACCGGGGAGCTGTTTTTT	CASSRQGNTGELFF
-	TRBV4-3	TRBJ2-1	many	TGCGCCAGCAGCCAAGATGCCAACATCTGGGGGAGCTCCTACAATGAGCAGTTCTTC	CASSQDANIWGSSYNEQFF
-	TRBV18	TRBJ2-1	many	TGTGCCAGCTCACACGGGAGTACCAATGAGCAGTTCTTC	CASSHGSTNEQFF
TRBD1	TRBV6-1	TRBJ1-2	-	TGTGCCACAAACAGGGGGTCCGGATATGGCTACACCTTC	CATNRGSGYGYTF
-	TRBV6-2/TRBV6-3	TRBJ2-1	-	TGTGCCAGCAGTTTGTCCGCGGGTGAGCAGTTCTTC	CASSLSAGEQFF
-	TRBV2	TRBJ1-1	many	TGTGCCAGCAGTGCCGTGGAGGGCACTGAAGCTTTCTTT	CASSAVEGTEAFF
-	TRBV20-1	TRBJ1-1	many	TGCAGGGGACAAAAGAACACTGAAGCTTTCTTT	CRGQKNTEAFF
TRBD2	TRBV5-1	TRBJ2-5	many	TGCGCCAGCAGCCAGGGACTAGCCGGAGAGACCCAGTACTTC	CASSQGLAGETQYF
TRBD1	TRBV6-1	TRBJ1-2	many	TGTGCCAGCAGAAAAAGGGGGCCACCCACTTATGGCTACACCTTC	CASRKRGPPTYGYTF
TRBD1	TRBV7-2	TRBJ1-2	many	TGTGCCAGCAGGAAAGGGACAGGCAGCTATGGCTACACCTTC	CASRKGTGSYGYTF
-	TRBV28	TRBJ1-2	many	TGTGCCAGCAGTTCGGGGCTTTTTAACTATGGCTACACCTTC	CASSSGLFNYGYTF
-	TRBV27	TRBJ2-1	few	TGTGCCAGCAGTTTATCTGGAATCCACAATGAGCAGTTCTTC	CASSLSGIHNEQFF
-	TRBV7-2	TRBJ2-7	once	TGTGCCAGCAGCTTAGGGGTGAGATCCTACGGGCAGTACTTC	CASSLGVRSYGQYF
-	TRBV28	TRBJ2-7	few	TGTGCCAGCAGTTTAGCTGGCGGGGATATCTACGAGCAGTACTTC	CASSLAGGDIYEQYF
TRBD2	TRBV24-1	TRBJ2-1	many	TGTGCCACCAGTGACATTCTAGCGGGAAATGAGCAGTTCTTC	CATSDILAGNEQFF
-	TRBV19	TRBJ2-1	many	TGTGCCAGTAGCAACCAGTTGACTGTTGGGAATGAGCAGTTCTTC	CASSNQLTVGNEQFF
TRBD2	TRBV28	TRBJ2-5	many	TGTGCCAGCAGTGCAAGGATAGCGGGAGATGGAGAGACCCAGTACTTC	CASSARIAGDGETQYF
TRBD2	TRBV4-3	TRBJ2-2	many	TGCGCCAGCAGCCAAGTGATAGCGGGATTATCGAACACCGGGGAGCTGTTTTTT	CASSQVIAGLSNTGELFF
-	TRBV11-2	TRBJ1-4	many	TGTGCCAGCAGCTTAGATGGGGGTCCTAATGAAAAACTGTTTTTT	CASSLDGGPNEKLFF
-	TRBV6-1	TRBJ1-5	many	TGTGCCAGCAGTCAGACAGTCCTGATTCAGCCCCAGCATTTT	CASSQTVLIQPQHF
-	TRBV6-1	TRBJ1-3	many	TGTGCCAGCAGCCTGAGTGAGGCCTCTGGAAACACCATATATTTT	CASSLSEASGNTIYF
-	TRBV6-1	TRBJ2-3	few	TGTGCCAGCAGTCCCCCCTTAGGCACAAGCGCAGATACGCAGTATTTT	CASSPPLGTSADTQYF
-	TRBV2	TRBJ1-6	many	TGTGCCAGCGGCGGCACACCCCTCCACTTT	CASGGTPLHF
-	TRBV20-1	TRBJ1-6	many	TGCAGTGCTAGAAAGGACGGTAATTCACCCCTCCACTTT	CSARKDGNSPLHF
-	TRBV25-1	TRBJ2-5	many	TGTGCCAGCAAAGGAGTGAGCCAAGAGACCCAGTACTTC	CASKGVSQETQYF
-	TRBV6-2/TRBV6-3	TRBJ1-6	many	TGTGCCAGCCAGAGGGGCGATGATTCACCCCTCCACTTT	CASQRGDDSPLHF
-	TRBV3-1	TRBJ2-7	many	TGTGCCAGCAGCCATGCTACCTACGAGCAGTACTTC	CASSHATYEQYF
TRBD1	TRBV19	TRBJ1-5	few	TGTGCCAGTAGTATGGGGACAGGGAGGAATCAGCCCCAGCATTTT	CASSMGTGRNQPQHF
TRBD2	TRBV5-1	TRBJ2-1	many	TGCGCCAGCAGCTTTGGGGGACTAGCGCCCCTCTACAATGAGCAGTTCTTC	CASSFGGLAPLYNEQFF
-	TRBV12-3/TRBV12-4	TRBJ1-2	many	TGTGCCAGCAGTTTTCAGTCCTACCCCTATGGCTACACCTTC	CASSFQSYPYGYTF
-	TRBV6-1	TRBJ2-1	-	TGTGCCAGCAGTGCTGGACTGGTAAACAATGAGCAGTTCTTC	CASSAGLVNNEQFF